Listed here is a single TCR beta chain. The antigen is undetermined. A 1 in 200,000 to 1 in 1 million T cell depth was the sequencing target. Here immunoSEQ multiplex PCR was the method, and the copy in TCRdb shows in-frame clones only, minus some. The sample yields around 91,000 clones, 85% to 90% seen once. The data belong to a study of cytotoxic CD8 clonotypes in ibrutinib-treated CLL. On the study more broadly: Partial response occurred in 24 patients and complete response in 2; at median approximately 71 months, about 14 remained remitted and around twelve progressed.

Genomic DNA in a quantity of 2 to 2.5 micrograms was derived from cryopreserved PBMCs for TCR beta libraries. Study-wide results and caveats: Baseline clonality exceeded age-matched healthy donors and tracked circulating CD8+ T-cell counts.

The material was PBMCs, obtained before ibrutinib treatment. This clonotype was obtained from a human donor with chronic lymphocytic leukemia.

The CDR3 nucleotides read TGCAGTGCTGACAGGGAATACGAGCAGTACTTC. Protein: CSADREYEQYF. The genes are TRBV20-1 and TRBJ2-7; 7 nucleotides agree with TRBD1. Germline assignment: CDR1 DFQATT and CDR2 SNEGSKA (reference sequence). J lost 4 bases, V lost 5 bases, and 2 bases had no gene match. This CDR3 has 11 amino acids.